A selection of T cell receptor beta chains follows, all from one sample in a study of shared clonotypes between healthy human individuals. Repertoires were generated with immunoSEQ multiplex PCR, while TCRdb's copy carries only in-frame clones and drops some. Among about 590,000 clones listed, about 95% were seen once. Sequences were obtained from naive CD8+ T cells sorted from blood. These receptors came from a woman younger than 45 in good health. Each CDR3 is given with its conserved first and last residue. The D gene is left open where the match is weak. A row's size may be missing; if present it is once, few, many or a size class.

13 | TRBJ2-3 | NA | NA | TRBV6-5 | TGTGCCAGCAGTTTTGGACTACAGGATACGCAGTATTTT | CASSFGLQDTQYF
14 | TRBJ1-3 | NA | NA | TRBV2 | TGTGCCAGCAGTGTGTCAGGGACCGGAAACACCATATATTTT | CASSVSGTGNTIYF
14 | TRBJ1-1 | NA | NA | TRBV5-6 | TGTGCCAGCAGCTTGGGAGTGGGGAACACTGAAGCTTTCTTT | CASSLGVGNTEAFF
14 | TRBJ1-2 | NA | NA | TRBV27 | TGTGCCAGCAGCCCAACATTAGCTAACTATGGCTACACCTTC | CASSPTLANYGYTF
14 | TRBJ2-2 | NA | NA | TRBV29-1 | TGCAGCGTTGAATGGCAGGGCTACACCGGGGAGCTGTTTTTT | CSVEWQGYTGELFF
10 | TRBJ1-2 | NA | NA | TRBV21-1 | TGTGCCAGCAGTCATTTTGGCTACACCTTC | CASSHFGYTF
15 | TRBJ2-2 | NA | NA | TRBV13 | TGTGCCAGCAGCGTGGGGAAGGAAGACACCGGGGAGCTGTTTTTT | CASSVGKEDTGELFF
14 | TRBJ2-7 | NA | NA | TRBV27 | TGTGCCAGCAGTTTTGATAGCGGATCCTACGAGCAGTACTTC | CASSFDSGSYEQYF
13 | TRBJ2-5 | NA | NA | TRBV6-5 | TGTGCCAGCAGTGAGGGGTTCCAAGAGACCCAGTACTTC | CASSEGFQETQYF
14 | TRBJ1-4 | NA | NA | TRBV7-7 | TGTGCCAGCAGTTTCCGGGAGGGCGATGAAAAACTGTTTTTT | CASSFREGDEKLFF
12 | TRBJ2-3 | NA | NA | TRBV7-9 | TGTGCCAGCAGCTTTTGGGGGGATACGCAGTATTTT | CASSFWGDTQYF
13 | TRBJ1-2 | NA | NA | TRBV6-5 | TGTGCCAGCAGTTACTCTTGGGGGGCTGGCTACACCTTC | CASSYSWGAGYTF
12 | TRBJ2-7 | NA | NA | TRBV5-1 | TGCGCCAGCAGAGGCAGTACCTACGAGCAGTACTTC | CASRGSTYEQYF
16 | TRBJ2-1 | TRBD2 | NA | TRBV6-4 | TGTGCCAGCAGTGAGAGTCGGGAGGGCCTTGACAATGAGCAGTTCTTC | CASSESREGLDNEQFF
12 | TRBJ1-1 | NA | few | TRBV7-2 | TGTGCCAGCAGCTTACTACAGCCTGAAGCTTTCTTT | CASSLLQPEAFF
16 | TRBJ2-2 | NA | NA | TRBV4-1 | TGCGCCAGCAGCCAAGTAGGGGGACTGGAGAGCGGGGAGCTGTTTTTT | CASSQVGGLESGELFF
11 | TRBJ2-7 | NA | NA | TRBV6-5 | TGTGCCAGCAGTGACCCGTTCGAGCAGTACTTC | CASSDPFEQYF
12 | TRBJ1-1 | NA | NA | TRBV5-4 | TGTGCCAGCAGCTTGGTGGGGACTGAAGCTTTCTTT | CASSLVGTEAFF
13 | TRBJ2-7 | NA | NA | TRBV7-6 | TGTGCCAGCAGCTTAGGCATAAACGACGAGCAGTACTTC | CASSLGINDEQYF
16 | TRBJ1-1 | NA | few | TRBV19 | TGTGCCAGTAGATCACTCGAAGGGGCGGAGAACACTGAAGCTTTCTTT | CASRSLEGAENTEAFF
15 | TRBJ1-2 | NA | NA | TRBV19 | TGTGCCAGTAGTAGACCTTTACAGCGGGACTATGGCTACACCTTC | CASSRPLQRDYGYTF
13 | TRBJ1-2 | NA | few | TRBV16 | TGTGCCAGCAGCCAGTTCGGTTTAGGGGGCTACACCTTC | CASSQFGLGGYTF
14 | TRBJ2-1 | TRBD2 | NA | TRBV6-5 | TGTGCCAGCAGTCGACTAGCGTCCATCAATGAGCAGTTCTTC | CASSRLASINEQFF
15 | TRBJ2-7 | TRBD2 | NA | TRBV2 | TGTGCCAGCAGTGCTCTAGCGGAGAACTCCTACGAGCAGTACTTC | CASSALAENSYEQYF
14 | TRBJ2-5 | NA | NA | TRBV25-1 | TGTGCCAGCAGTGACCCGGGACACCAAGAGACCCAGTACTTC | CASSDPGHQETQYF
15 | TRBJ1-5 | NA | few | TRBV27 | TGTGCCAGCAGTTTTTCGAGGCTTGGCAATCAGCCCCAGCATTTT | CASSFSRLGNQPQHF
11 | TRBJ2-1 | NA | NA | TRBV7-8 | TGTGCCAGCAGCAAAGGAGGTGAGCAGTTCTTC | CASSKGGEQFF
15 | TRBJ1-1 | TRBD1 | NA | TRBV9 | TGTGCCAGCAGCACAGGGACAGGGGGGAACACTGAAGCTTTCTTT | CASSTGTGGNTEAFF
12 | TRBJ1-2 | TRBD1 | once | TRBV5-6 | TGTGCCAGCAGTCGTCAGGGGGATGGCTACACCTTC | CASSRQGDGYTF
16 | TRBJ2-1 | NA | NA | TRBV28 | TGTGCCAGCAGTCCCTTCCTGGGAGCCCGGTACAATGAGCAGTTCTTC | CASSPFLGARYNEQFF
13 | TRBJ2-1 | NA | NA | TRBV2 | TGTGCCAGCTTAGGGGGAGGGGGGCATGAGCAGTTCTTC | CASLGGGGHEQFF
15 | TRBJ2-1 | NA | NA | TRBV4-1 | TGCGCCAGCAGCCGAGGACGGTCACTCTACAATGAGCAGTTCTTC | CASSRGRSLYNEQFF
16 | TRBJ2-3 | TRBD1 | once | TRBV6-6 | TGTGCCAGCAGCCCAGTGGGACAGGGAATTGGAGATACGCAGTATTTT | CASSPVGQGIGDTQYF
16 | TRBJ2-1 | NA | NA | TRBV6-6 | TGTGCCAGCAGTTACTCGATCTGGGGTTCCTACAATGAGCAGTTCTTC | CASSYSIWGSYNEQFF
13 | TRBJ1-1 | NA | NA | TRBV7-9 | TGTGCCAGCAGGAGCCCAGGGAGCACTGAAGCTTTCTTT | CASRSPGSTEAFF
14 | TRBJ2-2 | NA | NA | TRBV6-5 | TGTGCCAGCAAAATCGGGACCCGAGACGGGGAGCTGTTTTTT | CASKIGTRDGELFF
15 | TRBJ1-4 | TRBD1 | NA | TRBV7-9 | TGTGCCAGCAGCAACGGGACAGCAACTAATGAAAAACTGTTTTTT | CASSNGTATNEKLFF
13 | TRBJ2-7 | NA | NA | TRBV19 | TGTGCCAGCGGGAATCCGAGCACCTACGAGCAGTACTTC | CASGNPSTYEQYF
13 | TRBJ2-1 | NA | NA | TRBV29-1 | TGCAAGGGCGCGGGGAGCTCCTACAATGAGCAGTTCTTC | CKGAGSSYNEQFF
19 | TRBJ1-3 | NA | NA | TRBV5-6 | TGTGCCAGCAGCTTTATGACTCGAAACAGGGAAGTTTCTGGAAACACCATATATTTT | CASSFMTRNREVSGNTIYF
15 | TRBJ2-7 | NA | NA | TRBV7-9 | TGTGCCAGCACCCCAAGGCATGGCTCCATCGACGAGCAGTACTTC | CASTPRHGSIDEQYF
13 | TRBJ2-1 | NA | NA | TRBV19 | TGTGCCAGTAAGGGACTCTCCTACAATGAGCAGTTCTTC | CASKGLSYNEQFF
17 | TRBJ1-3 | NA | NA | TRBV19 | TGTGCCAGTAGTTATCCCCGTTTAGCCGGGCCTGGAAACACCATATATTTT | CASSYPRLAGPGNTIYF
15 | TRBJ1-2 | NA | NA | TRBV28 | TGTGCCAGCAGTTTACCCGGGGATTCTAACTATGGCTACACCTTC | CASSLPGDSNYGYTF
14 | TRBJ1-2 | NA | NA | TRBV11-2 | TGTGCCAGCAGCTTAGACGCCGGGGAACATGGCTACACCTTC | CASSLDAGEHGYTF
12 | TRBJ2-7 | NA | NA | TRBV5-4 | TGTGCCAGCAGCCTGGGACTCCACGAGCAGTACTTC | CASSLGLHEQYF
13 | TRBJ2-7 | NA | few | TRBV29-1 | TGCAGCGTTGAATCCCGGAACTCCTACGAGCAGTACTTC | CSVESRNSYEQYF
15 | TRBJ2-7 | NA | NA | TRBV7-9 | TGTGCCAGCAGCCTATCTCCCCTAGGGAGCGGCGAGCAGTACTTC | CASSLSPLGSGEQYF
12 | TRBJ2-1 | NA | NA | TRBV11-2 | TGTGCCAGCAGCCCGACTAACAATGAGCAGTTCTTC | CASSPTNNEQFF
12 | TRBJ2-1 | NA | NA | TRBV27 | TGTGCCAGCAGTTTAAGAAACAATGAGCAGTTCTTC | CASSLRNNEQFF
15 | TRBJ2-1 | TRBD2 | NA | TRBV6-5 | TGTGCCAGCAGCTCCGGGACTAGCGGGTACAATGAGCAGTTCTTC | CASSSGTSGYNEQFF
17 | TRBJ1-5 | NA | NA | TRBV28 | TGTGCCAGCAGTATGCGTGGAACAGAGTATAGCAATCAGCCCCAGCATTTT | CASSMRGTEYSNQPQHF
13 | TRBJ2-7 | TRBD1 | NA | TRBV29-1 | TGCAGCGCTCGGACAGGGGAGATGTACGAGCAGTACTTC | CSARTGEMYEQYF
15 | TRBJ2-1 | NA | NA | TRBV5-8 | TGTGCCAGCAGCTCGCCGGGGGCGCCCTACAATGAGCAGTTCTTC | CASSSPGAPYNEQFF
15 | TRBJ2-2 | NA | NA | TRBV7-8 | TGTGCCAGCAGCTTAGTCTACTACGACACCGGGGAGCTGTTTTTT | CASSLVYYDTGELFF
14 | TRBJ2-1 | TRBD2 | NA | TRBV7-8 | TGTGCCAGCAGCTTATTCGGACTAGCGGGAGTGGCGTTCTTC | CASSLFGLAGVAFF
11 | TRBJ2-1 | NA | NA | TRBV15 | TGTGCCACCAGCAAAGGGCATGAGCAGTTCTTC | CATSKGHEQFF
12 | TRBJ2-7 | NA | NA | TRBV28 | TGTGCCAGCAGTTTAAGGTTCTCCGAGCAGTACTTC | CASSLRFSEQYF
14 | TRBJ2-3 | NA | NA | TRBV9 | TGTGCCAGCAGCGCGCCTCTAGCAATGAATACGCAGTATTTT | CASSAPLAMNTQYF
17 | TRBJ2-3 | TRBD1 | NA | TRBV4-1 | TGCGCCAGCAGCCAACCCCCGGGACAGACGATTGCAGATACGCAGTATTTT | CASSQPPGQTIADTQYF